Listed here are 5 T cell receptor beta chains from one sample, sequenced in a study of blood T cell repertoires in COVID-19. The assay was immunoSEQ multiplex PCR, and TCRdb's table has in-frame clones only and misses some. The sample holds about 220,000 clones, about 80% seen once. Sequencing was done on a sample of peripheral blood. All receptors derive from a woman aged 55-69 years with acute or convalescent COVID-19.

The V gene is TRBV23-1, the J gene TRBJ1-6; no reliable D call. TRBV23-1 is recorded as an ORF, its role being uncertain. CDR3 size: 22 residues. Trimming took 4 bases from V and 5 from J, leaving 33 bases between them. The DNA for the CDR3 is TGCGCCAGCAGTCGACCGATTGAGTTGACAAGCAGCCCCTCGGTAAATAATTCACCCCTCCACTTT. It encodes CASSRPIELTSSPSVNNSPLHF.

The V gene is TRBV27, the J gene TRBJ2-7, with D possibly TRBD2 on 5 matching bases. CDR1 and CDR2 from the germline V gene are MNHEY and SMNVEV (reference sequence). The V and J ends lost 0 bases and 0 bases respectively, with 15 bases between them. This CDR3 comprises 17 residues. CDR3 in DNA: TGTGCCAGCAGTTTATCGTACCCGGGCGGAGGCTCCTACGAGCAGTACTTC. This gives the protein CASSLSYPGGGSYEQYF.

V and J are TRBV9 and TRBJ2-1; 7 positions agree with TRBD1. This CDR3 comprises 16 residues. Losses at the gene ends were 0 bases for V and 2 bases for J; bases not matched to a gene: 5. CDR1 and CDR2 (germline): SGDLS, YYNGEE. The CDR3 region is CASSVERGPTYNEQFF. CDR3 sequence (DNA): TGTGCCAGCAGCGTAGAAAGGGGGCCTACCTACAATGAGCAGTTCTTC.

The chain couples TRBV2 to TRBJ2-5; D perhaps matches TRBD2 (5 bases). The CDR3 consists of 14 residues. Germline lookup yields CDR1 SNHLY and CDR2 FYNNEI. Trimming removed 6 bases from V and 7 bases from J, with 18 bases in between. The CDR3 DNA sequence: TGTGCCAGCAGCCAACTCGCCCCAGAGGGGACCCAGTACTTC. Amino acids: CASSQLAPEGTQYF.

This clone occurred once. V and J are TRBV5-6 and TRBJ2-5; maybe TRBD2 (6 bases). The CDR3 sequence is 13 residues long. CDR1 is SGHDT, CDR2 YYEEEE, per germline. The V gene lost 2 bases and the J gene lost 4 bases, with 9 bases spanning the gap. The chain's CDR3 is CASSLSGRETQYF. CDR3 sequence (DNA): TGTGCCAGCAGCTTATCCGGGAGAGAGACCCAGTACTTC. The whole variable domain, remainder taken from reference TRBV5-6 and TRBJ2-5, is DAGVTQSPTHLIKTRGQQVTLRCSPKSGHDTVSWYQQALGQGPQFIFQYYEEEERQRGNFPDRFSGHQFPNYSSELNVNALLLGDSALYLCASSLSGRETQYFGPGTRLLVL.